A selection of T cell receptor beta chains follows, all from one sample in a study of cytomegalovirus exposure and HLA in healthy donors. The repertoire was sequenced with immunoSEQ multiplex PCR; TCRdb's copy has only in-frame clones and lacks some. This sample has about 170,000 clones, with approximately 70% found just once. Material: PBMCs. Receptors were obtained from a young woman in good health and CMV-seropositive. Each CDR3 is given with its conserved first and last residue. D genes are given only for firm matches. Expanded clones get a size class; other rows say once, few or many, or leave the size out.

d_gene: .
abundance: .
j_gene: TRBJ1-6
v_gene: TRBV4-3
CDR3nt: TGCGCCAGCAGCCAAGATGCGGGGGCAGGGAATTCACCCCTCCACTTT
CDR3aa: CASSQDAGAGNSPLHF

d_gene: .
abundance: .
j_gene: TRBJ1-2
v_gene: TRBV7-3
CDR3nt: TGTGCCAGCAGCCCTACCGGCGGGTTTAACTATGGCTACACCTTC
CDR3aa: CASSPTGGFNYGYTF

d_gene: .
abundance: few
j_gene: TRBJ2-2
v_gene: TRBV6-1
CDR3nt: TGTGCCAGCAAGGCGGGGCCGAACACCGGGGAGCTGTTTTTT
CDR3aa: CASKAGPNTGELFF

d_gene: .
abundance: once
j_gene: TRBJ1-6
v_gene: TRBV6-1
CDR3nt: TGTGCCAGCGTCACAGGCGTATTTCTTAATTCACCCCTCCACTTT
CDR3aa: CASVTGVFLNSPLHF

d_gene: .
abundance: .
j_gene: TRBJ1-2
v_gene: TRBV10-3
CDR3nt: TGTGCCATCAGTGCAAAAGGGGAAAACAAGTATGGCTACACCTTC
CDR3aa: CAISAKGENKYGYTF

d_gene: TRBD1
abundance: .
j_gene: TRBJ1-5
v_gene: TRBV27
CDR3nt: TGTGCCAGCAGTCCCGGGACAGGGGGCTTGAGGTATAGCAATCAGCCCCAGCATTTT
CDR3aa: CASSPGTGGLRYSNQPQHF

d_gene: TRBD1
abundance: .
j_gene: TRBJ1-1
v_gene: TRBV5-1
CDR3nt: TGCGCCAGCACAGGGGGATTTGAAGCTTTCTTT
CDR3aa: CASTGGFEAFF

d_gene: .
abundance: .
j_gene: TRBJ1-4
v_gene: TRBV21-1
CDR3nt: TGTGCCAGCACCCTACTTCGGGGACAGGGGCCCACCCGTCGGGAAAAACTGTTTTTT
CDR3aa: CASTLLRGQGPTRREKLFF

d_gene: .
abundance: .
j_gene: TRBJ1-1
v_gene: TRBV5-5
CDR3nt: TGTGCCAGCAGCTTACGACAGGCTACTGAAGCTTTCTTT
CDR3aa: CASSLRQATEAFF

d_gene: .
abundance: few
j_gene: TRBJ1-1
v_gene: TRBV7-3
CDR3nt: TGTGCCAGCAGCTCGGGGGTGACTGAAGCTTTCTTT
CDR3aa: CASSSGVTEAFF

d_gene: .
abundance: .
j_gene: TRBJ2-4
v_gene: TRBV5-6
CDR3nt: TGTGCCAGCAGTTCGATGGGAGGAGCCAAAAACATTCAGTACTTC
CDR3aa: CASSSMGGAKNIQYF

d_gene: TRBD1
abundance: .
j_gene: TRBJ1-2
v_gene: TRBV15
CDR3nt: TGTGCCACCAGCCATGAAAAGGGCCCGGGACAGGGGGCCCTTAACTATGGCTACACCTTC
CDR3aa: CATSHEKGPGQGALNYGYTF

d_gene: TRBD1
abundance: .
j_gene: TRBJ1-5
v_gene: TRBV6-6
CDR3nt: TGTGCCAGCAGTTCGGACAGGCTGGGCAATCAGCCCCAGCATTTT
CDR3aa: CASSSDRLGNQPQHF

d_gene: .
abundance: .
j_gene: TRBJ1-1
v_gene: TRBV27
CDR3nt: TGTGCCAGCAGTTTATCGTCACAGGAGAACACTGAAGCTTTCTTT
CDR3aa: CASSLSSQENTEAFF

d_gene: .
abundance: once
j_gene: TRBJ1-3
v_gene: TRBV7-9
CDR3nt: TGTGCCAGCAGCTTAAGGGCGGGGTCCAGCGCGAGCTCTGGAAACACCATATATTTT
CDR3aa: CASSLRAGSSASSGNTIYF

d_gene: .
abundance: .
j_gene: TRBJ2-2
v_gene: TRBV7-2
CDR3nt: TGTGCCAGCAGCTTCAAGGGTGGAGGGAACACCGGGGAGCTGTTTTTT
CDR3aa: CASSFKGGGNTGELFF

d_gene: .
abundance: few
j_gene: TRBJ1-1
v_gene: TRBV5-1
CDR3nt: TGCGCCAGCAGCTTCAGGACAACGGAGAACACTGAAGCTTTCTTT
CDR3aa: CASSFRTTENTEAFF

d_gene: .
abundance: once
j_gene: TRBJ1-2
v_gene: TRBV5-6
CDR3nt: TGTGCCAGCAGCTTGGCCAGGGGACATGGCTACACCTTC
CDR3aa: CASSLARGHGYTF